This T cell receptor beta chain is from a study of T cell changes during pregnancy in multiple sclerosis. TCRdb's copy holds only in-frame clones and misses some; the assay was immunoSEQ multiplex PCR. The sample shows almost 40,000 clones, under 95% of them seen only once. Per germline, CDR1 SNHLY and CDR2 FYNNEI. This CDR3 comprises 14 residues. V was shortened by 3 bases and J by 2 bases, with 11 bases between the two germline ends. The J gene is TRBJ2-7, the V gene TRBV2; no clear D gene. Sequencing was performed on CD4+ T cells from peripheral blood mononuclear cells, taken in the second trimester of pregnancy. The clonotype originates from a female donor in good health, enrolled as a control in a pregnancy study. This CDR3 reads CASSERPTTYEQYF. The CDR3 DNA sequence: TGTGCCAGCAGTGAGAGACCTACTACCTACGAGCAGTACTTC.